This record covers a single T cell receptor (beta chain). Its antigen is undetermined. TCRdb re-derived calls from the reads in MiXCR, one entry per CDR3 protein. The sample includes about 920,000 distinct CDR3 sequences, less than 35% of them seen just once. Germline loops: CDR1 MNHNS, CDR2 SASEGT. Trimming shortened V by 5 bases and J by 4 bases, and 14 bases separated the two germline ends. The CDR3 is 14 amino acids. The data were obtained in a study of T cell repertoires in cytomegalovirus infection. The specimen comprised cultured CD8+ T cells from PBMCs, sampled from culture after CMV antigen stimulation. The rearrangement links TRBV6-1 to TRBJ1-2; tentative D call: TRBD1 (6 bases). This TCR derives from a human donor in good health (CMV status not recorded). Some clones in this sample may be carry-over from other donors' samples. The chain's CDR3 is CASSLSGTIYGYTF. As DNA, the CDR3 is TGTGCCAGCAGTCTTTCCGGGACAATCTATGGCTACACCTTC.